Listed below are T cell receptor beta chains from one sample, sequenced in a study of blood T cell repertoires in COVID-19. The protocol was immunoSEQ multiplex PCR, while the TCRdb copy is restricted to in-frame clones and leaves out a portion. The data hold 400,000 or so clones, with 75% to 90% observed a single time. Sample: PBMCs or T cells enriched from blood (not recorded which). All receptors come from a man aged 30-40 years who had recovered from COVID-19. Both conserved end residues are part of each CDR3. The D gene is left open where the match is weak. Clone size appears in some rows only: once, few, many, or a class for an expanded clone.

size: once
V: TRBV13
J: TRBJ2-7
D: TRBD1
CDR3: CASSPRDRGTEQYF
DNA: TGTGCCAGCAGCCCCCGGGACAGGGGGACCGAGCAGTACTTC

size: .
V: TRBV6-5
J: TRBJ1-3
D: .
CDR3: CASRAGYSGNTIYF
DNA: TGTGCCAGCAGGGCAGGCTACTCTGGAAACACCATATATTTT

size: .
V: TRBV12-3/TRBV12-4
J: TRBJ2-1
D: .
CDR3: CASSYSFYEQFF
DNA: TGTGCCAGCAGCTACAGTTTCTATGAGCAGTTCTTC

size: .
V: TRBV12-3/TRBV12-4
J: TRBJ2-4
D: TRBD2
CDR3: CASSFREANIQYF
DNA: TGTGCCAGCAGTTTTCGGGAGGCAAACATTCAGTACTTC

size: .
V: TRBV7-9
J: TRBJ2-5
D: TRBD2
CDR3: CASSLTVGLAGVWETQYF
DNA: TGTGCCAGCAGCCTTACCGTCGGACTAGCGGGAGTTTGGGAGACCCAGTACTTC

size: .
V: TRBV24-1
J: TRBJ2-3
D: TRBD2
CDR3: CATSANGRSDTQYF
DNA: TGTGCCACCAGTGCGAACGGGAGGTCGGATACGCAGTATTTT

size: .
V: TRBV3-1/TRBV3-2
J: TRBJ1-1
D: .
CDR3: CASSRTLNTEAFF
DNA: TGTGCCAGCAGCCGAACACTGAACACTGAAGCTTTCTTT

size: .
V: TRBV29-1
J: TRBJ2-7
D: TRBD1
CDR3: CSVREGQGVYEQYF
DNA: TGCAGCGTTCGAGAGGGACAGGGGGTCTACGAGCAGTACTTC

size: .
V: TRBV5-1
J: TRBJ1-6
D: TRBD1
CDR3: CASSDWTGENSPLHF
DNA: TGCGCCAGCAGCGATTGGACAGGGGAGAATTCACCCCTCCACTTT

size: once
V: TRBV12-2
J: TRBJ1-4
D: .
CDR3: CASRPRQGAGEKLFF
DNA: TGTGCAAGTCGCCCCCGACAGGGGGCTGGGGAAAAACTGTTTTTT

size: .
V: TRBV3-1/TRBV3-2
J: TRBJ2-7
D: TRBD2
CDR3: CASSQVKRDHEQYF
DNA: TGTGCCAGCAGCCAAGTCAAGCGGGACCACGAGCAGTACTTC

size: .
V: TRBV10-3
J: TRBJ1-1
D: .
CDR3: CAIMENLGGTEAFF
DNA: TGTGCCATTATGGAGAATCTGGGGGGCACTGAAGCTTTCTTT

size: .
V: TRBV7-8
J: TRBJ1-5
D: TRBD1
CDR3: CASTTSSFLQGRSQPQHF
DNA: TGTGCCAGCACCACTTCGAGTTTCTTACAGGGGAGGTCTCAGCCCCAGCATTTT

size: .
V: TRBV30
J: TRBJ2-5
D: TRBD2
CDR3: CAWITGGKKETQYF
DNA: TGTGCCTGGATCACGGGAGGGAAGAAGGAGACCCAGTACTTC

size: .
V: TRBV11-3
J: TRBJ1-6
D: TRBD1
CDR3: CASSTDRTGDSPLHF
DNA: TGTGCCAGCAGCACGGACCGGACAGGGGACTCACCCCTCCACTTT

size: .
V: TRBV27
J: TRBJ2-7
D: TRBD1
CDR3: CASSLKPPGGATEQYF
DNA: TGTGCCAGCAGTTTGAAGCCCCCAGGGGGCGCGACCGAGCAGTACTTC

size: .
V: TRBV7-3
J: TRBJ2-5
D: .
CDR3: CASSLIPSIETQYF
DNA: TGTGCCAGCAGCTTAATTCCTAGCATAGAGACCCAGTACTTC

size: .
V: TRBV30
J: TRBJ1-1
D: .
CDR3: CAWSGAGNEAFF
DNA: TGTGCCTGGAGTGGAGCAGGGAATGAAGCTTTCTTT

size: .
V: TRBV5-1
J: TRBJ2-6
D: .
CDR3: CASSLDTGLYSGANVLTF
DNA: TGCGCCAGCAGCTTGGACACAGGTTTATACTCTGGGGCCAACGTCCTGACTTTC

size: .
V: TRBV28
J: TRBJ2-7
D: TRBD2
CDR3: CASCLAGSSYEQYF
DNA: TGTGCCAGCTGCCTAGCGGGGAGTTCCTACGAGCAGTACTTC

size: once
V: TRBV7-9
J: TRBJ1-5
D: TRBD1
CDR3: CASSFDRGQPQHF
DNA: TGTGCCAGCAGTTTCGACAGGGGTCAGCCCCAGCATTTT

size: .
V: TRBV5-5
J: TRBJ2-3
D: TRBD1
CDR3: CASSFTGEDTQYF
DNA: TGTGCCAGCAGTTTTACAGGGGAGGATACGCAGTATTTT

size: .
V: TRBV24-1
J: TRBJ2-3
D: .
CDR3: CATSDFGRASTDTQYF
DNA: TGTGCCACCAGTGATTTCGGCAGGGCGAGCACAGATACGCAGTATTTT

size: .
V: TRBV9
J: TRBJ1-1
D: .
CDR3: CASSVDWTVNTEAFF
DNA: TGTGCCAGCAGCGTAGATTGGACAGTGAACACTGAAGCTTTCTTT

size: .
V: TRBV25-1
J: TRBJ2-1
D: .
CDR3: CASSESTVRNEQFF
DNA: TGTGCCAGCAGTGAATCAACTGTACGGAATGAGCAGTTCTTC

size: .
V: TRBV10-3
J: TRBJ2-2
D: .
CDR3: CAIGAMDTGELFF
DNA: TGTGCCATCGGGGCGATGGACACCGGGGAGCTGTTTTTT

size: once
V: TRBV27
J: TRBJ1-2
D: .
CDR3: CATFGGARGYTF
DNA: TGTGCCACGTTTGGGGGGGCGCGTGGCTACACCTTC

size: .
V: TRBV7-7
J: TRBJ2-1
D: TRBD1
CDR3: CASSPRVGTGIDEQFF
DNA: TGTGCCAGCAGCCCTCGGGTCGGGACAGGTATTGATGAGCAGTTCTTC

size: .
V: TRBV28
J: TRBJ2-3
D: .
CDR3: CASSSQGPTSTDTQYF
DNA: TGTGCCAGCAGTTCACAGGGACCTACTAGCACAGATACGCAGTATTTT

size: once
V: TRBV4-1
J: TRBJ2-1
D: TRBD2
CDR3: CASKPAGGNEQFF
DNA: TGCGCCAGCAAACCAGCGGGAGGGAACGAGCAGTTCTTC

size: .
V: TRBV19
J: TRBJ2-5
D: .
CDR3: CASSIGGMETQYF
DNA: TGTGCCAGTAGTATCGGCGGGATGGAGACCCAGTACTTC

size: .
V: TRBV11-2
J: TRBJ2-6
D: .
CDR3: CASYESQGGRSGANVLTF
DNA: TGTGCCAGCTATGAGAGCCAGGGAGGTCGGTCGGGGGCCAACGTCCTGACTTTC

size: .
V: TRBV28
J: TRBJ1-5
D: .
CDR3: CASRRDTYQPQHF
DNA: TGTGCCAGCCGCCGGGACACCTATCAGCCCCAGCATTTT

size: .
V: TRBV12-3/TRBV12-4
J: TRBJ1-2
D: .
CDR3: CASSPSSVIYTF
DNA: TGTGCCAGCAGCCCCTCCTCGGTTATCTACACCTTC

size: .
V: TRBV3-1/TRBV3-2
J: TRBJ1-6
D: .
CDR3: CASSDSGVRNSPLHF
DNA: TGTGCCAGCAGCGACAGTGGGGTTAGGAATTCACCCCTCCACTTT

size: once
V: TRBV30
J: TRBJ2-2
D: TRBD1
CDR3: CAWAGGRELFF
DNA: TGTGCCTGGGCAGGGGGCCGGGAGCTGTTTTTT

size: .
V: TRBV3-1/TRBV3-2
J: TRBJ1-2
D: .
CDR3: CASSHTTTANYGYTF
DNA: TGTGCCAGCAGCCACACGACAACAGCTAACTATGGCTACACCTTC

size: .
V: TRBV2
J: TRBJ1-5
D: .
CDR3: CASSVPAGGGNQPQHF
DNA: TGTGCCAGCAGTGTCCCGGCCGGCGGTGGCAATCAGCCCCAGCATTTT

size: .
V: TRBV5-6
J: TRBJ1-2
D: TRBD1
CDR3: CASSLAGQEANYGYTF
DNA: TGTGCCAGCAGCTTGGCGGGACAGGAAGCTAACTATGGCTACACCTTC

size: .
V: TRBV24-1
J: TRBJ2-2
D: TRBD2
CDR3: CATSDLSTSEKRNTGELFF
DNA: TGTGCCACCAGTGATTTGTCGACTAGCGAGAAACGGAACACCGGGGAGCTGTTTTTT

size: .
V: TRBV30
J: TRBJ1-3
D: TRBD1
CDR3: CAWSARGLSGNTIYF
DNA: TGTGCCTGGAGCGCCAGGGGGCTGTCTGGAAACACCATATATTTT

size: few
V: TRBV10-3
J: TRBJ2-2
D: TRBD2
CDR3: CAISTGLAGGTGELFF
DNA: TGTGCCATCAGCACGGGACTAGCGGGAGGCACCGGGGAGCTGTTTTTT

size: few
V: TRBV7-8
J: TRBJ1-2
D: .
CDR3: CASSWGGSDYGYTF
DNA: TGTGCCAGCAGCTGGGGGGGCTCGGACTATGGCTACACCTTC

size: .
V: TRBV7-6
J: TRBJ1-5
D: TRBD1
CDR3: CASSLADREYQPQHF
DNA: TGTGCCAGCAGCTTAGCGGACAGGGAGTATCAGCCCCAGCATTTT

size: .
V: TRBV5-1
J: TRBJ2-7
D: .
CDR3: CASSGPSGAGINEQYF
DNA: TGCGCCAGCAGCGGACCCAGCGGCGCGGGAATAAACGAGCAGTACTTC

size: .
V: TRBV19
J: TRBJ1-3
D: .
CDR3: CASSMSGWGNTIYF
DNA: TGTGCCAGTAGTATGTCGGGGTGGGGAAACACCATATATTTT

size: .
V: TRBV18
J: TRBJ1-2
D: .
CDR3: CASSPVQDFNYGYTF
DNA: TGTGCCAGCTCACCGGTTCAGGACTTTAACTATGGCTACACCTTC

size: .
V: TRBV20-1
J: TRBJ1-2
D: .
CDR3: CSASRENGYTF
DNA: TGCAGTGCTTCACGGGAGAATGGCTACACCTTC

size: .
V: TRBV30
J: TRBJ2-2
D: TRBD1
CDR3: CAWSKQGAGELFF
DNA: TGTGCCTGGAGTAAACAGGGGGCCGGGGAGCTGTTTTTT

size: .
V: TRBV28
J: TRBJ2-4
D: .
CDR3: CASQDIAKNIQYF
DNA: TGTGCCAGCCAGGACATAGCCAAAAACATTCAGTACTTC

size: .
V: TRBV18
J: TRBJ2-2
D: .
CDR3: CASSPFLDPLSGTGELFF
DNA: TGTGCCAGCTCACCCTTTCTGGACCCATTAAGCGGCACCGGGGAGCTGTTTTTT

size: once
V: TRBV4-1
J: TRBJ1-2
D: .
CDR3: CASSQAAGTQAYGYTF
DNA: TGCGCCAGCAGCCAAGCGGCTGGGACACAGGCCTATGGCTACACCTTC

size: .
V: TRBV18
J: TRBJ1-2
D: .
CDR3: CASSDQGSNYGYTF
DNA: TGTGCCAGCTCAGACCAGGGGTCTAACTATGGCTACACCTTC

size: .
V: TRBV5-1
J: TRBJ1-4
D: TRBD1
CDR3: CASSSGQGGEKLFF
DNA: TGCGCCAGCAGCTCTGGACAGGGAGGGGAAAAACTGTTTTTT

size: .
V: TRBV25-1
J: TRBJ1-4
D: TRBD1
CDR3: CASSEGPGTGGFHEKLFF
DNA: TGTGCCAGCAGTGAGGGCCCCGGGACAGGGGGATTTCATGAAAAACTGTTTTTT

size: .
V: TRBV7-9
J: TRBJ2-7
D: .
CDR3: CASSLGRNYEQYF
DNA: TGTGCCAGCAGCTTAGGCAGAAACTACGAGCAGTACTTC

size: .
V: TRBV30
J: TRBJ1-5
D: .
CDR3: CAWSVGGQPQHF
DNA: TGTGCCTGGAGTGTAGGGGGTCAGCCCCAGCATTTT

size: .
V: TRBV15
J: TRBJ1-2
D: TRBD1
CDR3: CATSDGTGSRYGYTF
DNA: TGTGCCACCAGCGATGGGACAGGGTCCCGATATGGCTACACCTTC

size: .
V: TRBV7-3
J: TRBJ2-7
D: .
CDR3: CASSLGHGTYEQYF
DNA: TGTGCCAGCAGCTTAGGACACGGCACCTACGAGCAGTACTTC

size: .
V: TRBV7-2
J: TRBJ1-2
D: .
CDR3: CASSLWAGEYGYTF
DNA: TGTGCCAGCAGCTTATGGGCAGGGGAATATGGCTACACCTTC